The rows below give T cell receptor beta chains drawn from one sample of a study of T cell clonotyping in hematopoietic cell transplantation. Using immunoSEQ multiplex PCR, the repertoire was profiled, and TCRdb retains in-frame clones only, with some absent. Among approximately 30,000 clones listed, roughly 85% were seen once. The sequenced sample was peripheral blood mononuclear cells, obtained before stem cell transplant. The source is a man aged 40-49 years with acute myeloid leukemia. Some clones in this sample may be carry-over from other donors' samples. Each CDR3 is given with its conserved first and last residue. Fields, in order: V gene, J gene, CDR3 length, D gene, clone size, CDR3 protein, CDR3 DNA. The D gene is left open where the match is weak. Clone size is shown for a subset of rows, as once, few, many or a class of expanded clone.

V gene: TRBV18; J gene: TRBJ1-5; CDR3 length: 13; D gene: TRBD1; clone size: few; CDR3 protein: CASSPDRDQPQHF; CDR3 DNA: TGTGCCAGCTCACCAGACAGGGATCAGCCCCAGCATTTT
V gene: TRBV6-1; J gene: TRBJ1-5; CDR3 length: 14; D gene: NA; clone size: few; CDR3 protein: CAGGQRGYYQPQHF; CDR3 DNA: TGTGCCGGGGGCCAGCGAGGGTATTATCAGCCCCAGCATTTT
V gene: TRBV30; J gene: TRBJ1-6; CDR3 length: 15; D gene: NA; clone size: NA; CDR3 protein: CAWSDRSSYNSPLHF; CDR3 DNA: TGTGCCTGGAGTGACAGAAGCTCCTATAATTCACCCCTCCACTTT
V gene: TRBV2; J gene: TRBJ1-4; CDR3 length: 14; D gene: NA; clone size: NA; CDR3 protein: CASLEGAGSEKLFF; CDR3 DNA: TGTGCCAGCCTCGAAGGGGCCGGGAGCGAAAAACTGTTTTTT
V gene: TRBV4-3; J gene: TRBJ1-3; CDR3 length: 16; D gene: NA; clone size: NA; CDR3 protein: CASSQEGRGRGNTIYF; CDR3 DNA: TGCGCCAGCAGCCAAGAGGGCAGGGGAAGGGGAAACACCATATATTTT
V gene: TRBV30; J gene: TRBJ2-7; CDR3 length: 13; D gene: TRBD1; clone size: NA; CDR3 protein: CAWRMKGAGEQYF; CDR3 DNA: TGTGCCTGGAGGATGAAGGGGGCTGGCGAGCAGTACTTC
V gene: TRBV6-5; J gene: TRBJ2-3; CDR3 length: 11; D gene: NA; clone size: NA; CDR3 protein: CASRTRNTQYF; CDR3 DNA: TGTGCCAGCAGGACTCGAAATACGCAGTATTTT
V gene: TRBV4-1; J gene: TRBJ2-1; CDR3 length: 15; D gene: TRBD2; clone size: NA; CDR3 protein: CASSLGTSGGYEQFF; CDR3 DNA: TGCGCCAGCAGCCTCGGGACTAGCGGGGGTTATGAGCAGTTCTTC
V gene: TRBV5-6; J gene: TRBJ1-3; CDR3 length: 14; D gene: NA; clone size: few; CDR3 protein: CASSEQGSGNTIYF; CDR3 DNA: TGTGCCAGCAGCGAACAGGGCTCTGGAAACACCATATATTTT
V gene: TRBV7-9; J gene: TRBJ1-2; CDR3 length: 12; D gene: NA; clone size: NA; CDR3 protein: CASSLGDYGWTF; CDR3 DNA: TGTGCCAGCAGCTTAGGTGACTATGGGTGGACCTTC
V gene: TRBV21-1; J gene: TRBJ1-1; CDR3 length: 17; D gene: NA; clone size: NA; CDR3 protein: CASSKARTGFMNTEAFF; CDR3 DNA: TGTGCCAGCAGCAAAGCCAGGACAGGGTTTATGAACACTGAAGCTTTCTTT
V gene: TRBV5-4; J gene: TRBJ2-2; CDR3 length: 16; D gene: TRBD2; clone size: NA; CDR3 protein: CATHLLAGEYTGELFF; CDR3 DNA: TGTGCCACCCATTTACTAGCGGGGGAATACACCGGGGAGCTGTTTTTT
V gene: TRBV10-3; J gene: TRBJ2-5; CDR3 length: 15; D gene: TRBD2; clone size: NA; CDR3 protein: CATAWGGTTGETQYF; CDR3 DNA: TGTGCCACCGCCTGGGGGGGGACCACGGGAGAGACCCAGTACTTC
V gene: TRBV27; J gene: TRBJ1-2; CDR3 length: 16; D gene: TRBD1; clone size: once; CDR3 protein: CASSSYYRGGDYGYTF; CDR3 DNA: TGTGCCAGCAGTTCCTATTACAGGGGGGGGGACTATGGCTACACCTTC
V gene: TRBV30; J gene: TRBJ2-1; CDR3 length: 13; D gene: NA; clone size: medium-sized; CDR3 protein: CAWSVGRYNEQFF; CDR3 DNA: TGTGCCTGGAGTGTCGGCAGGTACAATGAGCAGTTCTTC
V gene: TRBV7-9; J gene: TRBJ1-3; CDR3 length: 15; D gene: NA; clone size: once; CDR3 protein: CASSSGDLNANTIYF; CDR3 DNA: TGTGCCAGCAGCTCGGGGGATCTAAACGCGAACACCATATATTTT
V gene: TRBV12-1; J gene: TRBJ2-6; CDR3 length: 17; D gene: NA; clone size: NA; CDR3 protein: CASSPHFVQSRANVLTF; CDR3 DNA: TGTGCCAGCAGCCCTCATTTTGTACAAAGTCGGGCCAACGTCCTGACTTTC
V gene: TRBV4-1; J gene: TRBJ2-4; CDR3 length: 17; D gene: NA; clone size: NA; CDR3 protein: CASSLPTVALAKNIQYF; CDR3 DNA: TGCGCCAGCAGCTTACCGACTGTAGCCTTAGCCAAAAACATTCAGTACTTC
V gene: TRBV28; J gene: TRBJ1-6; CDR3 length: 12; D gene: NA; clone size: NA; CDR3 protein: CASSRTDSPLHF; CDR3 DNA: TGTGCCAGCAGCCGAACCGATTCACCCCTCCACTTT
V gene: TRBV7-8; J gene: TRBJ2-2; CDR3 length: 14; D gene: NA; clone size: once; CDR3 protein: CASSAIGATGELFF; CDR3 DNA: TGTGCCAGCAGCGCAATCGGGGCCACCGGGGAGCTGTTTTTT
V gene: TRBV9; J gene: TRBJ2-7; CDR3 length: 15; D gene: TRBD2; clone size: NA; CDR3 protein: CASSPREGLSYEQYF; CDR3 DNA: TGTGCCAGCAGCCCTCGGGAGGGCCTCTCCTACGAGCAGTACTTC
V gene: TRBV30; J gene: TRBJ1-3; CDR3 length: 14; D gene: NA; clone size: NA; CDR3 protein: CAWSQDSSGNTIYF; CDR3 DNA: TGTGCCTGGAGTCAGGACAGCTCTGGAAACACCATATATTTT
V gene: TRBV6-5; J gene: TRBJ2-7; CDR3 length: 13; D gene: NA; clone size: few; CDR3 protein: CASSFDSFYEQYF; CDR3 DNA: TGTGCCAGCAGTTTTGACAGTTTCTACGAGCAGTACTTC
V gene: TRBV28; J gene: TRBJ1-2; CDR3 length: 13; D gene: TRBD1; clone size: NA; CDR3 protein: CASTDRVVYGYTF; CDR3 DNA: TGTGCCAGCACGGACAGGGTTGTCTATGGCTACACCTTC
V gene: TRBV19; J gene: TRBJ2-1; CDR3 length: 14; D gene: TRBD1; clone size: NA; CDR3 protein: CATRDRGRYNEQFF; CDR3 DNA: TGTGCCACTAGAGACAGGGGGCGATACAATGAGCAGTTCTTC
V gene: TRBV14; J gene: TRBJ2-3; CDR3 length: 16; D gene: TRBD2; clone size: NA; CDR3 protein: CASSSSAGGPDDTQYF; CDR3 DNA: TGTGCCAGCAGCTCCTCAGCGGGGGGGCCTGATGATACGCAGTATTTT
V gene: TRBV7-2; J gene: TRBJ2-1; CDR3 length: 16; D gene: TRBD2; clone size: NA; CDR3 protein: CASSPYGASGSNEQFF; CDR3 DNA: TGTGCCAGCAGCCCCTACGGGGCTAGCGGGAGTAATGAGCAGTTCTTC
V gene: TRBV7-3; J gene: TRBJ2-1; CDR3 length: 14; D gene: TRBD2; clone size: NA; CDR3 protein: CASSITSGYNEQFF; CDR3 DNA: TGTGCCAGCAGCATTACTAGCGGCTACAATGAGCAGTTCTTC
V gene: TRBV5-3; J gene: TRBJ2-7; CDR3 length: 16; D gene: TRBD1; clone size: once; CDR3 protein: CARSAVGTGATYEQYF; CDR3 DNA: TGTGCCAGAAGCGCGGTCGGGACAGGGGCGACCTACGAGCAGTACTTC
V gene: TRBV28; J gene: TRBJ1-2; CDR3 length: 15; D gene: TRBD1; clone size: NA; CDR3 protein: CALYYRDRGSYGYTF; CDR3 DNA: TGTGCCCTCTACTACCGGGACAGGGGGAGCTATGGCTACACCTTC
V gene: TRBV4-2; J gene: TRBJ2-5; CDR3 length: 16; D gene: TRBD2; clone size: NA; CDR3 protein: CASSPWGSGGAETQYF; CDR3 DNA: TGTGCCAGCAGCCCCTGGGGTAGCGGGGGGGCAGAGACCCAGTACTTC
V gene: TRBV11-2; J gene: TRBJ2-5; CDR3 length: 14; D gene: TRBD1; clone size: few; CDR3 protein: CASSSGQVKETQYF; CDR3 DNA: TGTGCCAGCAGCTCGGGACAGGTGAAAGAGACCCAGTACTTC
V gene: TRBV7-7; J gene: TRBJ2-1; CDR3 length: 13; D gene: NA; clone size: NA; CDR3 protein: CASSEGSYNEQFF; CDR3 DNA: TGTGCTAGCAGCGAGGGGAGTTACAATGAGCAGTTCTTC
V gene: TRBV5-4; J gene: TRBJ2-3; CDR3 length: 15; D gene: TRBD2; clone size: NA; CDR3 protein: CASSLGTSGGSTQYF; CDR3 DNA: TGTGCCAGCAGCTTGGGAACTAGCGGGGGGAGTACGCAGTATTTT
V gene: TRBV4-2; J gene: TRBJ2-5; CDR3 length: 14; D gene: NA; clone size: NA; CDR3 protein: CASSQVGGAETQYF; CDR3 DNA: TGTGCCAGCAGCCAGGTGGGGGGGGCAGAGACCCAGTACTTC